This T cell receptor beta chain was sequenced in a study of shared clonotypes between healthy human individuals. Assay used: immunoSEQ multiplex PCR; TCRdb lists only in-frame clones, some missing. This table has roughly 500,000 clones, about 79% appearing once. Per germline, CDR1 SGHTA and CDR2 FQGTGA. V shed 1 base and J shed 1 base, with 10 bases lying between them. The CDR3 runs 15 residues. This chain links TRBV7-3 with TRBJ2-5; weak D call: TRBD1 (6 bases). The receptor was isolated from a middle-aged woman in good health. Some clones in this sample may be carry-over from other donors' samples. The sample taken for sequencing was PBMCs. The chain's CDR3 is CASSLSGQSQETQYF. In DNA form, the CDR3 reads TGTGCCAGCAGCTTAAGTGGACAGTCCCAAGAGACCCAGTACTTC.